These 29 T cell receptor beta chains originate from one sample sequenced in a study of regulatory T cells in long-lasting Graves disease. The time point here: newly diagnosed GD, antithyroid drugs for less than 3 months. The TCR library was made from RNA extracted from PBMCs. Arm-PCR of CDR3 regions and iRepertoire HTBI primers were the basis on which TCR beta libraries were built. One entry per CDR3 protein, called by TCRdb with MiXCR from the multiplex PCR reads. The table lists around 500,000 distinct CDR3 sequences, 13% of them singletons, with roughly a tenth in the top ten. The same data also went into a second study, on T cells in Graves' hyperthyroidism and ophthalmopathy.

The sample consisted of peripheral blood mononuclear cells (PBMCs), taken at new diagnosis, from a patient treated with antithyroid drugs. The receptors stem from a man aged 25 to 40 with Graves disease.

This clonotype has more than one count but fewer than ten. This sequence joins TRBV6-4 and TRBJ2-3; TRBD2 agrees at 8 bases. CDR1 MRHNA and CDR2 SNTAGT come from the germline V gene. The CDR3 covers 15 residues. J lost 4 bases, V lost 3 bases, and 6 bases had no gene match. CDR3: CASSELAGLADTQYF. The CDR3 coding sequence is TGTGCCAGCAGTGAGCTAGCGGGTCTCGCAGATACGCAGTATTTT.

This chain links TRBV27 with TRBJ2-1, with D tentatively TRBD1 (5 bases). Germline CDR1 is MNHEY and CDR2 is SMNVEV (reference sequence). The CDR3 runs 15 residues. The germline V and J ends were trimmed by 3 bases and 2 bases, with 11 bases remaining between them. This CDR3 reads CASSFDSAPYNEQFF. The CDR3 coding sequence is TGTGCCAGCAGTTTCGACAGCGCTCCCTACAATGAGCAGTTCTTC.

Ten or more counts support this clonotype. The V and J genes are TRBV20-1 and TRBJ2-7; D is possibly TRBD1 (5 bases). The CDR3 consists of 13 residues. V shed 3 bases and J shed 0 bases, with 9 bases lying between them. Per the germline V gene, CDR1 is DFQATT and CDR2 is SNEGSKA (reference sequence). The DNA for the CDR3 is TGCAGTGCTAGGACAGCTACCTCCTACGAGCAGTACTTC. This codes for CSARTATSYEQYF.

This clonotype was seen a few times. A much more abundant neighbour one base away suggests this may be a read error. No conserved phenylalanine or tryptophan is present at the end of the CDR3, so a read error is the likely explanation. This chain connects TRBV11-1 to TRBJ1-2, with a possible D match to TRBD1 (6 bases). This CDR3 contains 12 residues. V was shortened by 5 bases and J by 8 bases, with 12 bases between the two germline ends. Germline V gives CDR1 SGHAT, CDR2 FQDESV (reference sequence). The CDR3 sequence is CASSPQGDGYTL. The CDR3 nucleotides read TGTGCCAGCAGCCCACAGGGAGACGGCTACACCCTC.

This clonotype showed up just a few times. The chain employs TRBV5-1 and TRBJ1-1; 7 bases agree with TRBD1. Germline V lookup: CDR1 SGHRS, CDR2 YFSETQ. CDR3 length equals 13 residues. The V segment lost 10 bases and the J segment 5 bases; nucleotides outside the gene matches: 11. CDR3 nucleotide sequence: TGCGCCGGTTACAGGGGACGGGAAACTGAAGCTTTCTTT. Translation gives CAGYRGRETEAFF.

This clonotype was picked up a small number of times. The chain carries TRBV30 and TRBJ1-2, with a weak D call TRBD1 (5 bases). The germline CDR1 and CDR2 sequences are GTSNPN and SVGIG (reference sequence). V lost 2 bases and J 7 bases, leaving 8 bases between the germline ends. This CDR3 is 11 amino acids long. CDR3 region: CAWSQGVGYTF. In DNA form, the CDR3 reads TGTGCCTGGAGTCAAGGGGTTGGCTACACCTTC.

This clonotype was seen at least ten times. The rearrangement links TRBV6-1 to TRBJ1-1; 8 nucleotides align to TRBD1. Germline V CDR1 and CDR2: MNHNS, SASEGT. The CDR3 sequence is 13 residues long. V trimming: 7 bases; J trimming: 4 bases; junction bases outside the gene matches: 5. CDR3 region: CASTRGRGTEAFF. CDR3 DNA sequence: TGTGCCAGCACCAGGGGGCGCGGCACTGAAGCTTTCTTT.

This clonotype was seen ten or more times. The chain combines TRBV24-1 with TRBJ2-3; TRBD2 matches at 14 bases. The CDR3 sequence is 17 residues long. Germline loops: CDR1 KGHDR, CDR2 SFDVKD. After removal of 3 bases from V and 3 bases from J, the junction contained 4 bases not matched to a gene. CDR3 in amino acids: CATSDGTSGSRTDTQYF. The CDR3 region has the DNA TGTGCCACCAGTGATGGGACTAGCGGGAGTAGGACAGATACGCAGTATTTT.

The chain uses TRBV3-1 and TRBJ2-1; TRBD2 aligns across 11 bases. After removal of 7 bases from V and 5 bases from J, the junction contained 10 bases not matched to a gene. This CDR3 has 16 residues. Germline V gene lookup returns CDR1 LGHDT and CDR2 YNNKEL (reference sequence). CDR3: CASTFSGRGGHNEQFF. The CDR3 coding sequence is TGTGCCAGCACCTTTAGCGGGAGGGGTGGGCACAATGAGCAGTTCTTC.

There are many counts of this clonotype. V usage is TRBV2 and J usage is TRBJ1-4; D gene unclear. The CDR3 consists of 11 residues. Germline loops: CDR1 SNHLY, CDR2 FYNNEI. V was pared by 6 bases and J by 5 bases, with 4 bases between. The DNA of the CDR3 is TGTGCCAGCAGACCCAATGAAAAACTGTTTTTT. The encoded protein is CASRPNEKLFF.

CDR3 nucleotides: TGCGCCAGCAGCCAAGTAGCGGGAGCTCCCAATGAGCAGTTCTTC. It translates to CASSQVAGAPNEQFF. V is TRBV4-1 and J is TRBJ2-1; 9 nucleotides align to TRBD2. The CDR3 runs 15 residues. The V gene's germline CDR1 is MGHRA and CDR2 YSYEKL. Trimming removed 1 base from V and 6 bases from J; junction bases left unmatched: 4.

This clonotype was recorded a few times. Written as DNA, the CDR3 is TGTGCCAGCAGTTATGAATCGACAGTGCGGCTCGTCCTGACTTTC. Its translation is CASSYESTVRLVLTF. The rearrangement links TRBV6-5 to TRBJ2-6, with D perhaps TRBD1 (5 bases). The CDR3 length is 15 residues. Trimming stripped 3 bases from V and 12 bases from J, with 18 bases between. Looked up from germline, CDR1 is MNHEY and CDR2 is SVGAGI.

The CDR3 protein is CSARDPSEADTQYF. The CDR3 nucleotides read TGCAGTGCTAGAGATCCAAGTGAGGCAGATACGCAGTATTTT. The rearrangement links TRBV20-1 to TRBJ2-3; D uncertain. The germline V gene has CDR1 DFQATT and CDR2 SNEGSKA (reference sequence). V dropped 0 bases and J dropped 4 bases, with 11 bases sitting between them. The CDR3 is made up of 14 amino acids.

This clonotype appeared a few times. The rearrangement links TRBV20-1 to TRBJ2-7; 7 nucleotides line up with TRBD2. Trimming at V came to 1 base and at J to 3 bases, leaving 6 bases not matched to a gene. This CDR3 is 14 amino acids long. CDR1 is DFQATT and CDR2 is SNEGSKA in the germline V gene (reference sequence). For the CDR3, the DNA is TGCAGTGCTAGAGGGACTAGTTTAGGCTACGAGCAGTACTTC. It specifies CSARGTSLGYEQYF.

The chain couples TRBV19 to TRBJ1-2, with D uncertain. Trimming cost V 6 bases and J 4 bases, with 15 bases left between them. The CDR3 covers 14 residues. CDR1 and CDR2 from the germline V gene are LNHDA and SQIVND (reference sequence). The CDR3 nucleotides read TGTGCCAGTAGGCGCGGGCAGACGCTCTATGGCTACACCTTC. This codes for CASRRGQTLYGYTF.

This clonotype has only a few counts. The chain couples TRBV6-5 to TRBJ1-5, with D maybe TRBD1 (5 bases). Germline assignment: CDR1 MNHEY and CDR2 SVGAGI. V lost 4 bases and J 7 bases, leaving 14 bases between the germline ends. The CDR3 spans 14 residues. The CDR3 DNA reads TGTGCCAGCAGTTCGCAGGGCCCAAAACAGCCCCAGCATTTT. This encodes CASSSQGPKQPQHF.

This clonotype appeared many times. V gene TRBV12-3 or TRBV12-4 combines with J gene TRBJ1-4, with a possible D match to TRBD1 (5 bases). The CDR3 totals 14 residues. The germline V and J ends were trimmed by 4 bases and 4 bases, with 10 bases remaining between them. This chain's CDR3 is CASSWGRSNEKLFF. The CDR3 region has the DNA TGTGCCAGCAGTTGGGGACGAAGTAATGAAAAACTGTTTTTT.

This rearrangement joins TRBV6-4 to TRBJ1-6; D is uncertain. V lost 3 bases and J 7 bases, leaving 7 bases between the germline ends. CDR3 length: 13 residues. CDR1 MRHNA and CDR2 SNTAGT come from the germline V gene. For the CDR3, the DNA is TGTGCCAGCAGTGAGGCGGGCAATTCACCCCTCCACTTT. It translates to CASSEAGNSPLHF.

This clonotype appeared many times. This sequence joins TRBV18 and TRBJ2-3; D unclear. V lost 2 bases to trimming and J lost 0 bases, with 12 bases between them. CDR1 KGHSH and CDR2 LQKENI come from the germline V gene. The CDR3 runs 16 residues. This chain's CDR3 is CASSPAMMQSTDTQYF. The CDR3 coding sequence is TGTGCCAGCTCACCAGCTATGATGCAAAGCACAGATACGCAGTATTTT.

This clonotype has a handful of counts. Written as DNA, the CDR3 is TGTGCCAGCAGTGCAGGACAGGGGGCGTATGAAAAACTGTTTTTT. As protein: CASSAGQGAYEKLFF. The gene calls are TRBV27 and TRBJ1-4, with TRBD1 matching over 11 bases. J lost 6 bases, V lost 5 bases, and 5 bases had no gene match. This CDR3 spans 15 amino acids. CDR1 is MNHEY, CDR2 SMNVEV, per germline (reference sequence).

In this sample, this clonotype turned up many times. The chain carries TRBV27 and TRBJ2-5; TRBD2 aligns across 8 bases. In germline, CDR1 is MNHEY, CDR2 SMNVEV (reference sequence). CDR3 length: 13 amino acids. The J segment lost 7 bases and the V segment lost 6 bases, leaving 7 bases of the junction unmatched. Here the CDR3 DNA reads TGTGCCAGCAGGCGGGAGGACGCTGGGACCCAGTACTTC. Amino acid sequence: CASRREDAGTQYF.

This clonotype was recorded at least ten times. This sequence joins TRBV29-1 and TRBJ2-5; D gene uncertain. Germline V CDR1 and CDR2: SQVTM, ANQGSEA. The length of the CDR3 is 11 residues. V lost 6 bases, J lost 1 base, and 6 bases lay in between. The DNA of the CDR3 is TGCAGCGTCGGTCTCCAAGAGACCCAGTACTTC. Translation: CSVGLQETQYF.

This clonotype was counted ten times or more. The V gene is TRBV29-1, the J gene TRBJ2-5; possibly TRBD1 for D (6 bases). Germline V gene lookup returns CDR1 SQVTM and CDR2 ANQGSEA. The CDR3 is made up of 14 amino acids. V was clipped by 8 bases and J by 4 bases, with 20 bases between them. The CDR3 coding sequence is TGCAGCTCGAGGGGGTCAGGTTGGCGAGAGACCCAGTACTTC. Amino acid sequence: CSSRGSGWRETQYF.

The rearrangement uses TRBV20-1 and TRBJ2-3; no reliable D call. This CDR3 comprises 15 residues. Looked up from germline, CDR1 is DFQATT and CDR2 is SNEGSKA (reference sequence). The V gene lost 2 bases and the J gene lost 0 bases, with 12 bases spanning the gap. The DNA of the CDR3 is TGCAGTGCTAGACCTGGGATATCTAGCACAGATACGCAGTATTTT. It codes for CSARPGISSTDTQYF.

This clonotype was counted at least ten times. The rearrangement links TRBV20-1 to TRBJ2-7, with TRBD2 identical over 8 bases. Germline assignment: CDR1 DFQATT and CDR2 SNEGSKA (reference sequence). The CDR3 is 14 residues long. V shed 3 bases, J shed 4 bases, and the junction held 8 bases outside the gene matches. DNA for the CDR3: TGCAGTGCTAGGGGCGGGAGGCTCGGTTACGAGCAGTACTTC. Its translation: CSARGGRLGYEQYF.

In this sample, this clonotype turned up a few times. The rearrangement uses TRBV24-1 and TRBJ2-7; D may be TRBD1 or TRBD2 (6 bases each). Germline values: CDR1 KGHDR, CDR2 SFDVKD. Trimming stripped 6 bases from V and 2 bases from J, with 16 bases between. The CDR3 runs to 15 residues. The CDR3 DNA sequence: TGTGCCACCAGTCCCGGTGGGGGGACAACCTACGAGCAGTACTTC. It translates to CATSPGGGTTYEQYF.

This clonotype was picked up many times. The rearrangement links TRBV6-1 to TRBJ2-7; 10 nucleotides align to TRBD2. CDR1 is MNHNS, CDR2 SASEGT, per germline. The J segment lost 4 bases and the V segment lost 5 bases, leaving 5 bases of the junction unmatched. The CDR3 loop spans 14 amino acids. The CDR3 is CASSMLAGGYEQYF. DNA of the CDR3: TGTGCCAGCAGTATGTTAGCGGGAGGATACGAGCAGTACTTC.

This clonotype appeared many times. This chain links TRBV2 with TRBJ2-1; D tentatively fits TRBD1 or TRBD2 (5 bases each). CDR1 and CDR2 (germline): SNHLY, FYNNEI. CDR3 size: 14 residues. With 7 bases removed from V and 5 bases from J, the gap between germline ends came to 15 bases. In nucleotides, the CDR3 is TGTGCCAGCATTGCCCAGGGACCAAACAATGAGCAGTTCTTC. It translates to CASIAQGPNNEQFF.

The table lists this clonotype with many counts. This sequence joins TRBV12-3 or TRBV12-4 and TRBJ1-6, with D hard to call. This CDR3 has 17 residues. V lost 3 bases, J lost 3 bases, and 15 bases lay in between. Here the CDR3 DNA reads TGTGCCAGCAGTTTTTTCCGGGAATCGGGCTATAATTCACCCCTCCACTTT. Protein product: CASSFFRESGYNSPLHF.